This paragraph covers one TCR beta chain sequence. Its antigen is unknown. Nothing much larger sits one base from this clone, and base qualities are not available. This entry is derived from a study of glioma-infiltrating T cells (dated by TCRdb to the mid-2010s). Regarding the research as a whole: Sequencing of TCR alpha- and beta-chain repertoires was performed on glioma tissue, on non-neoplastic brain tissue, and on matched peripheral blood mononuclear cells. Each tissue-infiltrating repertoire was compared with the same patient's peripheral blood repertoire to measure divergence between tissue and blood T-cell populations. Three low-grade glioma patients, several primary glioblastoma patients, and three non-glioma patients who contributed non-neoplastic brain tissue made up the paired cohort.

The paper as a whole reports these results and caveats: Group comparisons rested on small numbers: three non-neoplastic, three low-grade glioma and about 8 glioblastoma patients. Very few CDR3 sequences were shared between tissue and blood, attributed to high CDR3 diversity and limited sampling. In non-neoplastic patients, VJ-independent divergence between tissue and blood fell below expectation, whereas in all gliomas, and especially in low-grade gliomas, the divergence rose above expectation.

Spanning cysteine to phenylalanine, the CDR3 consists of 13 amino acids. Left in the record is the CDR3 DNA by itself, 39 bases read in frame from the first base. The V and J ends are trimmed by 3 bases and 1 base, leaving 6 bases between them. CDR1 LNHDA and CDR2 SQIVND were looked up in the germline V gene (reference sequence). TCR alpha and beta CDR3 regions were amplified with the iRepertoire nested amplicon-rescue multiplex PCR (arm-PCR) platform from RNA. The input for one-step reverse transcription and amplification was about 100-400 ng of tissue mRNA or PBMC total RNA. Following bead purification, Illumina adapters were added by a secondary multiplex PCR, and the libraries were gel-purified between 200 and 400 bp. Libraries carried internal 6-nucleotide barcodes used for demultiplexing. The libraries were sequenced on an Illumina MiSeq using 2x220 or 2x250 nucleotide paired-end reads. As for the original processing: Paired reads were merged using FLASH 1.2.11 and aligned with BWA-MEM to the GRCh37 human genome, and TRA and TRB reads were then extracted. V and J assignment used an IMGT-derived reference of cassette sequences and CDR3 motifs that included pseudogenes. Reads were translated in three frames, and productive CDR3s were defined as those with a C...FGXG motif and no stop codons. Clonotypes were defined as unique combinations of V-J cassette pair and CDR3 amino acid sequence. Hamming distance filtering was applied to reads, with thresholds set by the sequence error rate of each sample in mapped regions. Through fastp at Q25 and MiXCR, TCRdb rebuilt clones from the public reads, retaining in-frame beta chains. Each entry merges the rows of one CDR3 protein and shows their most common DNA and genes. The V and J calls shown here were made by TCRdb, not taken from the authors' results. Within this sample are fewer than 250,000 distinct CDR3 sequences, with 32% of them counted one time only. The ten largest clones add up to roughly 21% of the sample.

The receptor was derived from a human donor with low-grade glioma or glioblastoma, undergoing nonglioma brain surgery, or in good health (not recorded which). The chain links TRBV19 with TRBJ1-1; the D gene assignment is ambiguous. The sequenced material came from glioma tissue, nonneoplastic brain tissue, or PBMCs (not recorded which). CDR3 reads: CASSIWGNTEAFF. The DNA is as follows: TGTGCCAGTAGTATTTGGGGGAACACTGAAGCTTTCTTT.